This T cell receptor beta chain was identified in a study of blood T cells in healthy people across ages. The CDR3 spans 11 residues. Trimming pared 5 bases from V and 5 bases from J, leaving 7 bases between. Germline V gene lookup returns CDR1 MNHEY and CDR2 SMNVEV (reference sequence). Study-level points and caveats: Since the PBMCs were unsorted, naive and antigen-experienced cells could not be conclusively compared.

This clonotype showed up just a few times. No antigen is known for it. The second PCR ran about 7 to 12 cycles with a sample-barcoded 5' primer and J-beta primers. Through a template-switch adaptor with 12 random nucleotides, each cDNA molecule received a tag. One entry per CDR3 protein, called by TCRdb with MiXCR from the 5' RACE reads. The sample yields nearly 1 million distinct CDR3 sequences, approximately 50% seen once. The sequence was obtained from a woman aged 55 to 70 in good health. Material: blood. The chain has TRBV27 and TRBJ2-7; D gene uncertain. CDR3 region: CASSLTHEQYF. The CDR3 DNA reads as TGTGCCAGCAGTCTTACCCACGAGCAGTACTTC.